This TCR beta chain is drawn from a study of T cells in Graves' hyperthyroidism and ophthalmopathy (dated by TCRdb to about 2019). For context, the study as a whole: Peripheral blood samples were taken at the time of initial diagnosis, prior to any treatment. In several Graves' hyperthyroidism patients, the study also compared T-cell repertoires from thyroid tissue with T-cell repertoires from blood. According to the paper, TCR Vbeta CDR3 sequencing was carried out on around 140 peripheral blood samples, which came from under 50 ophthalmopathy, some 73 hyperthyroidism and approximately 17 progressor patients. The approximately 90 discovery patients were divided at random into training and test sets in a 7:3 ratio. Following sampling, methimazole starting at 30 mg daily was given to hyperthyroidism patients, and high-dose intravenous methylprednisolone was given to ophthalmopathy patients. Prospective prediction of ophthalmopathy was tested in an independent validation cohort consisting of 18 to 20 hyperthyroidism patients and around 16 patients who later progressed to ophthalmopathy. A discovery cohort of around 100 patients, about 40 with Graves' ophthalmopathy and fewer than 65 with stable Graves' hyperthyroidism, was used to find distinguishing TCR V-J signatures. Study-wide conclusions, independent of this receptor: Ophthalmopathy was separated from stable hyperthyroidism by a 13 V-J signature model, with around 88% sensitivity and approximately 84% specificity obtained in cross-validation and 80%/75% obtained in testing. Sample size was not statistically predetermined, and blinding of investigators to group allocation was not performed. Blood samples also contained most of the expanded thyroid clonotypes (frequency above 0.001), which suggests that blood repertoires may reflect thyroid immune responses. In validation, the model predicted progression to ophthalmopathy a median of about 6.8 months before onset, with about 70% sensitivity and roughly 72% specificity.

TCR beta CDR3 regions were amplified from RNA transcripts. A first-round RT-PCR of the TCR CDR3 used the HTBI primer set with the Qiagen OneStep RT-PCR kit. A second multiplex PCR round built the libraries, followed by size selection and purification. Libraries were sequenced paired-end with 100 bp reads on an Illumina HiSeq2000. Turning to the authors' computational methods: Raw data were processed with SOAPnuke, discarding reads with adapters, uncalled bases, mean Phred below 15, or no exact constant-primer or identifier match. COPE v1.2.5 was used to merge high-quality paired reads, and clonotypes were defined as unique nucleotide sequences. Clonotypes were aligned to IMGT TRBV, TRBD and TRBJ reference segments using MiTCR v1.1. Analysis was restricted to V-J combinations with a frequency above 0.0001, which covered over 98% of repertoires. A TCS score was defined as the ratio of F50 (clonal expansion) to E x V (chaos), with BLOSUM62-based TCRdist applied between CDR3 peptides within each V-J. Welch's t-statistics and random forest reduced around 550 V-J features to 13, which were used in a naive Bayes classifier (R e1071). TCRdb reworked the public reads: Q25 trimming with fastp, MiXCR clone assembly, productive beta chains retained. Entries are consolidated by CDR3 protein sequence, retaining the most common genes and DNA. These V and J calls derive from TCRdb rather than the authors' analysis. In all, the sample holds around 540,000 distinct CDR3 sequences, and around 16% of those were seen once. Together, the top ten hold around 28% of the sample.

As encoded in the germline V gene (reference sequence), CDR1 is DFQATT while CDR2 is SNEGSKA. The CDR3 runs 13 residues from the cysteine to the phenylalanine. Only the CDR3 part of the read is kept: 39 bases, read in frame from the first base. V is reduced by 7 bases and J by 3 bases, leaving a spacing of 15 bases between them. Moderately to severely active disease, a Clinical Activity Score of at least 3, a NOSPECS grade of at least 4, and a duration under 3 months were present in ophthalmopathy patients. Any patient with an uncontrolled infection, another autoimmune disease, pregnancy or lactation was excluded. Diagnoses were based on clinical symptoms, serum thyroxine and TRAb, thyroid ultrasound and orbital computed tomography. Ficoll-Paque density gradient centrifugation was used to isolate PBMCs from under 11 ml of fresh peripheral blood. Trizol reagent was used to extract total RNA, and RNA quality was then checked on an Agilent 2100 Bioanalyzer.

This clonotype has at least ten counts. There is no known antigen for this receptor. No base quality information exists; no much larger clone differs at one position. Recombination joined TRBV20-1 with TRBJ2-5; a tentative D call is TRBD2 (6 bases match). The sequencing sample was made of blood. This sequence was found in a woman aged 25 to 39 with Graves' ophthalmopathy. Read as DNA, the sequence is TGCAGTGGTGCTGGAGGGGCTGAAGAGACCCAGTACTTC. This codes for CSGAGGAEETQYF.